A selection of T cell receptor beta chains follows, all from one sample in a study of blood T cell repertoires in COVID-19. Method: immunoSEQ multiplex PCR; TCRdb's copy keeps in-frame clones and lacks some. Of about 350,000 clones listed, roughly 90% are singletons. Sequenced material: PBMCs or T cells enriched from blood (not recorded which). The receptors derive from a young woman who had recovered from COVID-19. Both conserved end residues are part of each CDR3. The order of the fields is V gene, J gene, D gene, clone size, CDR3 DNA, CDR3 protein. The D gene is left open where the match is weak. Clone size is shown for a subset of rows, as once, few, many or a class of expanded clone.

>TRBV19|TRBJ2-7|.|.
TGTGCCAGTAGTACCCTGGCTACTTCAACGGGGGCCTACGAGCAGTACTTC
CASSTLATSTGAYEQYF
>TRBV3-1/TRBV3-2|TRBJ1-6|.|.
TGTGCCAGCAGCCAAGTTGTCAGGGGATCTAATTCACCCCTCCACTTT
CASSQVVRGSNSPLHF
>TRBV4-3|TRBJ1-2|.|.
TGCGCCAGCAGCCAAGTGGCAGGGGCCAATGGCTACACCTTC
CASSQVAGANGYTF
>TRBV5-4|TRBJ2-7|.|many
TGTGCCAGCAGCCAGATCGGTGGCGGCGAGCAGTACTTC
CASSQIGGGEQYF
>TRBV3-1/TRBV3-2|TRBJ2-7|TRBD1|few
TGTGCCAGCAGCCAAAGGGGACAGCCCTACGAGCAGTACTTC
CASSQRGQPYEQYF
>TRBV19|TRBJ1-2|TRBD1|.
TGTGCCAGTAGTATCGGACAGGGGATCAACTATGGCTACACCTTC
CASSIGQGINYGYTF
>TRBV19|TRBJ2-1|.|once
TGTGCCAGTAGTCAAGCCGGTTACTCCTACAATGAGCAGTTCTTC
CASSQAGYSYNEQFF
>TRBV30|TRBJ1-4|.|once
TGTGCCTGGAGTATGAGCGGCTTTTCAACTAATGAAAAACTGTTTTTT
CAWSMSGFSTNEKLFF
>TRBV5-4|TRBJ2-5|TRBD2|once
TGTGCCAGCAGCTTGGTGGTACTAGCGGGGGTAGAGACCCAGTACTTC
CASSLVVLAGVETQYF
>TRBV6-5|TRBJ2-5|TRBD2|.
TGTGCCAGCCGAACGGGGGGGCAAGATGAGACCCAGTACTTC
CASRTGGQDETQYF
>TRBV20-1|TRBJ2-3|.|.
TGCAGTGCTAAGGGGGGGGATACGCAGTATTTT
CSAKGGDTQYF
>TRBV4-1|TRBJ2-2|TRBD2|.
TGCGCCAGCAGCCAAGAGAGTAGCGGGGGGGGCACCGGGGAGCTGTTTTTT
CASSQESSGGGTGELFF
>TRBV13|TRBJ2-7|TRBD1|.
TGTGCCAGCAGCCCAAGGACAGGGGTTCGGTACTTC
CASSPRTGVRYF
>TRBV7-2|TRBJ2-7|TRBD1|.
TGTGCCAGCAGCCCAAGCCTCACCGGGACAGGGATACTATCCTACGAGCAGTACTTC
CASSPSLTGTGILSYEQYF
>TRBV6-6|TRBJ2-7|TRBD1|.
TGTGCCAGCAGGAGAGGACAGGGGTCCTACGAGCAGTACTTC
CASRRGQGSYEQYF
>TRBV11-2|TRBJ1-1|.|.
TGTGCCAGCAGATGGGGGCGAAATTCTGCGGCTACTGAAGCTTTCTTT
CASRWGRNSAATEAFF
>TRBV19|TRBJ1-5|.|.
TGTGCCAGTAGTACCAGGGGATTCCAGCCCCAGCATTTT
CASSTRGFQPQHF
>TRBV7-2|TRBJ1-5|TRBD1|.
TGTGCCAGCAGCTACCGGACAGGGGGCTTCAATCAGCCCCAGCATTTT
CASSYRTGGFNQPQHF
>TRBV19|TRBJ1-6|.|.
TGTGCCAGTAGTCACACCCCGCCCTTCGGAGATAATTCACCCCTCCACTTT
CASSHTPPFGDNSPLHF
>TRBV29-1|TRBJ1-1|.|.
TGCAGCGTTGCGCGGGGTCCCACTGAAGCTTTCTTT
CSVARGPTEAFF
>TRBV11-2|TRBJ2-1|.|.
TGTGCCAGCAGCCCCGGAGTGGGTCCCTACAATGAGCAGTTCTTC
CASSPGVGPYNEQFF
>TRBV4-1|TRBJ2-3|TRBD1|.
TGCGCCAGCAGCCCAGAGGGGGCAGTCACAGATACGCAGTATTTT
CASSPEGAVTDTQYF
>TRBV3-1/TRBV3-2|TRBJ2-3|.|.
TGTGCCAGCAGCCAGCGATTGCCGGCGGGGGCCTTGGCGCAGTATTTT
CASSQRLPAGALAQYF
>TRBV11-2|TRBJ2-3|TRBD2|once
TGTGCCAGCAGCTTATACGGGGGGGAGGATACGCAGTATTTT
CASSLYGGEDTQYF
>TRBV13|TRBJ2-5|.|.
TGTGCCAGCAGCTTAGGCGCGTCCGGCAGGGGGAGGCCGGAGACCCAGTACTTC
CASSLGASGRGRPETQYF
>TRBV18|TRBJ2-3|.|.
TGTGCCAGCTCACCACCGATAGCTACAGATACGCAGTATTTT
CASSPPIATDTQYF
>TRBV7-8|TRBJ1-5|TRBD1|.
TGTGCCAGCAGCTACTTGGGGGACAGGGGTTCTAGGGTTGGCAATCAGCCCCAGCATTTT
CASSYLGDRGSRVGNQPQHF
>TRBV7-9|TRBJ1-2|.|few
TGTGCCAGCAGTCAGGGGTCGGGCGGTGGCTACACCTTC
CASSQGSGGGYTF
>TRBV4-3|TRBJ1-1|TRBD1|.
TGCGCCAGCAGCCCCGAAAGGGGGCTGGGGTCTTTCTTT
CASSPERGLGSFF
>TRBV9|TRBJ2-3|TRBD2|.
TGTGCCAGCAGCGTAGGACCGTTGGGGAAGCGGGGGAGCACAGATACGCAGTATTTT
CASSVGPLGKRGSTDTQYF
>TRBV5-1|TRBJ1-1|.|.
TGCGCCAGCAGCCCAAGTATGACGGCGGGTGAAGCTTTCTTT
CASSPSMTAGEAFF